The sample holds a few counts of the clone carrying this T cell receptor (beta chain). Assay: immunoSEQ multiplex PCR; the TCRdb copy retains only in-frame clones and omits some. This table has a few hundred thousand clones, more than 80% appearing once. These data come from a study of blood T cell repertoires in COVID-19. The wider study: Researchers got acute and convalescent COVID-19 samples from the United States, Italy and Spain.

There are 14 residues in the CDR3. Germline values: CDR1 SGHRS, CDR2 YFSETQ. V was trimmed by 2 bases and J by 0 bases, leaving 8 bases between them. The source material was peripheral blood. The rearrangement joins TRBV5-1 to TRBJ1-1; D is undetermined. The receptor was isolated from a woman aged 80 or over with acute or convalescent COVID-19. CDR3 sequence reads: CASSLLSVNTEAFF. The DNA of the CDR3 is TGCGCCAGCAGCTTATTGTCAGTGAACACTGAAGCTTTCTTT.